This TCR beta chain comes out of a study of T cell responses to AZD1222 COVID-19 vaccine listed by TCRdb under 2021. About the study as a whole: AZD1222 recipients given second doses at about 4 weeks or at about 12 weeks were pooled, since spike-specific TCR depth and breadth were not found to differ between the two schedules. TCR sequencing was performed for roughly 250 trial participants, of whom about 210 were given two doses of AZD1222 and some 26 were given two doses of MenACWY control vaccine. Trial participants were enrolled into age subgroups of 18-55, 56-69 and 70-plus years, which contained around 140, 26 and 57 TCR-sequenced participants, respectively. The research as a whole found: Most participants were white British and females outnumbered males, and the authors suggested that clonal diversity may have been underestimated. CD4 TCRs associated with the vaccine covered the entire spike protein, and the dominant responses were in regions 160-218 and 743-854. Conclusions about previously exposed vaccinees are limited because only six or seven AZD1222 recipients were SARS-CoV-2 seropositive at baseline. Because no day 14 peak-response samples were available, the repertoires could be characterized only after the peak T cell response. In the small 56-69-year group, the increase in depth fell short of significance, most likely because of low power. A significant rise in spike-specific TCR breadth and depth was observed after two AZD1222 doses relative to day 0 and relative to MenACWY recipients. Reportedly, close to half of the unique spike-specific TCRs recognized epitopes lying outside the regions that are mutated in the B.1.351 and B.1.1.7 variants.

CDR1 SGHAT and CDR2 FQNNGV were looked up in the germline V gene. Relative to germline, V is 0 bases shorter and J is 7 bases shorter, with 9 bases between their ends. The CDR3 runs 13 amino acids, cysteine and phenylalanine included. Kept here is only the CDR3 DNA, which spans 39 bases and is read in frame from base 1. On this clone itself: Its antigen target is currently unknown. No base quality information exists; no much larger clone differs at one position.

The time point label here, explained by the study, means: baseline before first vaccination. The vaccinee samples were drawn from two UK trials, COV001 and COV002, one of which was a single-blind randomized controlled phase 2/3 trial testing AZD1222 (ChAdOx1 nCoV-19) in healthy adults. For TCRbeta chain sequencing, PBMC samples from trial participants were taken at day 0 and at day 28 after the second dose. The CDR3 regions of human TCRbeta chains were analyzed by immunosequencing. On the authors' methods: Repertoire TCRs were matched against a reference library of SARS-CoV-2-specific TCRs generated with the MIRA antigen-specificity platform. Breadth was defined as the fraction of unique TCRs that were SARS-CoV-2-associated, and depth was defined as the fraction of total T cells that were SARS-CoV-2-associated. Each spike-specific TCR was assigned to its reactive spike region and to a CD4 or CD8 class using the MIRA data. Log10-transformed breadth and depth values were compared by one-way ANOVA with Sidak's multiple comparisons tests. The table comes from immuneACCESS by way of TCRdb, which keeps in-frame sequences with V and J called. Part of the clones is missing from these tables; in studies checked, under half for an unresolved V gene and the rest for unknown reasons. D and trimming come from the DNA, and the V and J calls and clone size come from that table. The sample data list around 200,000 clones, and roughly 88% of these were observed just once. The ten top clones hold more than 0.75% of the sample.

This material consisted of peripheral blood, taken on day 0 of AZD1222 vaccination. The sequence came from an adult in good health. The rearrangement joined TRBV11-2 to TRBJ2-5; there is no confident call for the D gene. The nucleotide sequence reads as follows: TGTGCCAGCAGCTTAGAGCAATTGGGGACCCAGTACTTC. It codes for CASSLEQLGTQYF.